This entry features one T cell receptor (beta chain) sequence. Its antigen is as yet unknown. This entry belongs to a study of CXCR3-negative and CXCR3-positive naive CD8 T cells. Study findings and constraints: Memory cells differed in TRBV-TRBJ usage, but naive CXCR3-negative and CXCR3-positive cells had similar usage. Naive cells that were CXCR3-positive had more hydrophobic TRB CDR3s (compared with CXCR3-negative naive cells). Cryopreserved PBMCs had partly decreased CXCR3 expression; fresh PBMCs were used in most assays. Memory CD8+ cells showed much lower diversity, while both naive subsets displayed comparably high diversity.

Those CD8+ T cells considered naive were CD45RO-CCR7+CD27+CD95-. The study made its TRB cDNA libraries by 5' RACE, adding UMI labels. TCRdb re-called the 5' RACE reads and catalogs CDR3 proteins one per entry, DNA excluded. Its table lists about 94,000 distinct CDR3 sequences. The sample taken for sequencing was naive CXCR3+ CD8+ T cells from blood. The subset was: CD45RO-CCR7+CD27+CD95- naive CD8+ T cells expressing CXCR3 (TNR3+). The origin of this receptor is a human donor in good health. Some clones in this sample may be carry-over from other donors' samples.

The CDR3 sequence is CASSFFPDRPTYEQYF. The chain uses TRBV28 and TRBJ2-7; TCRdb names TRBD1, which stays unverified in the absence of DNA. The germline V gene encodes CDR1 MDHEN and CDR2 SYDVKM. This CDR3 region has 16 residues. Full variable domain (missing parts from reference TRBV28 and TRBJ2-7): DVKVTQSSRYLVKRTGEKVFLECVQDMDHENMFWYRQDPGLGLRLIYFSYDVKMKEKGDIPEGYSVSREKKERFSLILESASTNQTSMYLCASSFFPDRPTYEQYFGPGTRLTVT.